This TCR beta chain was observed in a study of Graves' ophthalmopathy and Graves' hyperthyroidism. A word on this clonotype: Just one base apart from a much larger clone, this may be a read error.

Amplified material comprised TCR beta CDR3 regions derived from RNA transcripts. The first round was an RT-PCR with HTBI primers, and the second round was a multiplex PCR. TCRdb re-called the multiplex PCR reads with MiXCR, one entry per CDR3 protein. The sample shows almost 750,000 distinct CDR3 sequences, approximately 40% of them seen only once. Exclusion covered patients with other autoimmune diseases or uncontrolled infections (as well as pregnancy or lactation). CDR1 and CDR2 from the germline V gene are SGHAT and FQDESV (reference sequence). The CDR3 extends over 14 amino acids. The rearrangement links TRBV11-1 to TRBJ1-6; D is undetermined. The specimen sequenced was peripheral blood. The source of this sequence is an adult man with Graves' ophthalmopathy. CDR3 coding DNA: TGTGCCAGCAGCCAAGTGATAGTAGGTTCACCCCTCCGCTTT. It encodes CASSQVIVGSPLRF.